One sample yielded the 26 T cell receptor beta chains listed below, sequenced in a study of T-cell memory formation after mild COVID-19. MiXCR was run by TCRdb on the 5' RACE reads, yielding one entry per CDR3 protein. Of some 490,000 distinct CDR3 sequences detected, about 20% appear once; the ten largest clones hold 10% to 15%. Sequencing was performed on PBMCs or a T cell subset sorted from them (not recorded which). Receptors were obtained from an adult woman who had mild COVID-19 (a few samples of this study predate the infection). Cell type and time point are not known.

This chain connects TRBV2 to TRBJ1-4; unclear D gene. Trimming took 4 bases from V and 11 from J, leaving 20 bases between them. Per germline, CDR1 SNHLY and CDR2 FYNNEI. CDR3 size: 15 residues. The CDR3 protein is CASSVFDIAMRKLFF. The DNA for the CDR3 is TGTGCCAGCAGTGTCTTCGACATCGCCATGAGGAAACTGTTTTTT.

This chain joins TRBV6-6 and TRBJ2-7; 10 bases line up with TRBD1. The CDR3 sequence is 15 residues long. The V and J ends lost 6 bases and 4 bases, in that order; junction bases with no gene match: 9. CDR1 and CDR2 (germline): MNHNY, SVGAGI (reference sequence). The CDR3 bases are TGTGCCAGCAGCATCGGGACAGGGGTTCGGTACGAGCAGTACTTC. It codes for CASSIGTGVRYEQYF.

This sequence joins TRBV4-3 and TRBJ2-7; 8 bases agree with TRBD2. Germline CDR1 reads LGHNA; CDR2 reads YSLEER. Trimming removed 0 bases from V and 7 bases from J; junction bases left unmatched: 8. This CDR3 spans 15 amino acids. The CDR3 sequence is CASSQDEGTSGEQYF. The CDR3 DNA reads TGCGCCAGCAGCCAAGATGAAGGGACTAGTGGTGAGCAGTACTTC.

This clonotype was picked up a small number of times. The gene calls are TRBV12-3 or TRBV12-4 and TRBJ2-7, with D perhaps being TRBD1 or TRBD2 (5 bases each). V lost 4 bases and J lost 0, with 16 bases in between. This CDR3 has 16 residues. The CDR3 loop is CASSSSGTRSSYEQYF. The CDR3 DNA reads TGTGCCAGCAGTTCTTCAGGGACCCGTAGCTCCTACGAGCAGTACTTC.

This clonotype was seen ten or more times. The chain links TRBV5-1 to TRBJ2-3; 10 bases are a match to TRBD2. V trimming: 0 bases; J trimming: 1 base; junction bases outside the gene matches: 2. The CDR3 sequence is 16 residues long. CDR1 SGHRS and CDR2 YFSETQ come from the germline V gene. CDR3 residues: CASSLVGLAGTDTQYF. DNA for the CDR3: TGCGCCAGCAGCTTGGTAGGACTAGCGGGCACAGATACGCAGTATTTT.

This sequence joins TRBV27 and TRBJ2-3; 9 nucleotides line up with TRBD2. V shed 2 bases, J shed 2 bases, and the junction held 8 bases outside the gene matches. Germline assignment: CDR1 MNHEY and CDR2 SMNVEV (reference sequence). This CDR3 has 17 amino acids. CDR3 sequence: CASSLKSASGVTDTQYF. The CDR3 bases are TGTGCCAGCAGTTTAAAGTCCGCTAGCGGGGTCACAGATACGCAGTATTTT.

The chain couples TRBV30 to TRBJ2-7, with TRBD2 identical over 9 bases. Germline CDR1 and CDR2: GTSNPN and SVGIG (reference sequence). The CDR3 extends over 15 amino acids. J was trimmed by 5 bases and V by 5 bases; bases with no gene match: 13. This CDR3 is CAWGNLAGVLHEQYF. The CDR3 region has the DNA TGTGCCTGGGGGAATTTAGCGGGAGTCCTCCACGAGCAGTACTTC.

This clonotype has a count of ten or more. The genes are TRBV6-2 or TRBV6-3 and TRBJ1-1; no clear D. V lost 5 bases, J lost 2 bases, and 21 bases lay in between. This CDR3 spans 17 amino acids. CDR1 and CDR2 (germline): MNHEY, SVGEGT. CDR3 nucleotide sequence: TGTGCCAGCAGTGCCATTGTGGCGGGTGATAGAAACACTGAAGCTTTCTTT. Translated: CASSAIVAGDRNTEAFF.

This clonotype came up a few times. The chain employs TRBV7-9 and TRBJ1-2; no clear D gene. V was shortened by 5 bases and J by 5 bases, with 6 bases between the two germline ends. The CDR3 sequence is 11 residues long. Germline V gene sequence: CDR1 SEHNR, CDR2 FQNEAQ (reference sequence). The CDR3 DNA follows: TGTGCCAGCAGCCACCGGTATGGCTACACCTTC. The encoded protein is CASSHRYGYTF. The entire variable domain, with the rest obtained from reference TRBV7-9 and TRBJ1-2, is as follows: DTGVSQNPRHKITKRGQNVTFRCDPISEHNRLYWYRQTLGQGPEFLTYFQNEAQLEKSRLLSDRFSAERPKGSFSTLEIQRTEQGDSAMYLCASSHRYGYTFGSGTRLTVV.

This clonotype was seen a few times. This chain connects TRBV7-2 to TRBJ2-1; the match to TRBD2 covers 8 bases. V lost 3 bases and J lost 2; bases outside the gene matches: 3. This CDR3 region has 15 residues. Germline assignment: CDR1 SGHTA and CDR2 FQGNSA. The chain's CDR3 is CASSFRTSPYNEQFF. CDR3 bases: TGTGCCAGCAGCTTCAGGACTAGCCCCTACAATGAGCAGTTCTTC.

This clonotype was recorded a few times. The gene calls are TRBV6-6 and TRBJ2-1; 7 nucleotides agree with TRBD1. From germline, CDR1 is MNHNY and CDR2 SVGAGI (reference sequence). This CDR3 region has 16 residues. Trimming removed 2 bases from V and 9 bases from J; junction bases left unmatched: 13. For the CDR3, the DNA is TGTGCCAGCAGTTACCATAGTCCGGGACAGTTGATTGAGCAGTTCTTC. Translated: CASSYHSPGQLIEQFF.

This clonotype was seen a few times. J is TRBJ2-3 and V is TRBV5-5; TRBD1 is a possible D gene (5 bases). The CDR3 runs to 16 residues. Germline CDR1 SGHKS, CDR2 YYEKEE (reference sequence). V gave up 0 bases and J gave up 2 bases, with 13 bases separating them. The chain's CDR3 is CASSLAGGALTDTQYF. The DNA of the CDR3 is TGTGCCAGCAGCTTGGCCGGTGGGGCCCTCACAGATACGCAGTATTTT.

This clonotype was seen only a few times. The chain joins TRBV30 to TRBJ1-4; the D gene is possibly TRBD1 (6 bases). Germline assignment: CDR1 GTSNPN and CDR2 SVGIG (reference sequence). This CDR3 spans 16 amino acids. V was cut by 5 bases and J by 0 bases, with 16 bases left in between. The CDR3 DNA reads TGTGCCTGGGCTTGGACAGCCCGTGCAACTAATGAAAAACTGTTTTTT. It codes for CAWAWTARATNEKLFF. The variable domain in full, completed from reference TRBV30 and TRBJ1-4, reads SQTIHQWPATLVQPVGSPLSLECTVEGTSNPNLYWYRQAAGRGLQLLFYSVGIGQISSEVPQNLSASRPQDRQFILSSKKLLLSDSGFYLCAWAWTARATNEKLFFGSGTQLSVL.

This clonotype has a handful of counts. The rearrangement joins TRBV7-2 to TRBJ2-3; 8 bases agree with TRBD2. The CDR3 has 15 residues. In germline, CDR1 is SGHTA, CDR2 FQGNSA. Losses at the gene ends were 7 bases for V and 6 bases for J; bases not matched to a gene: 12. The DNA for the CDR3 is TGTGCCAGCAACTCGGGGCTAGCGGGCGCGGATACGCAGTATTTT. This gives the protein CASNSGLAGADTQYF.

The gene calls are TRBV15 and TRBJ2-7, with a possible D match to TRBD1 (5 bases). Germline-derived CDR1 and CDR2 are LNHNV and YYDKDF (reference sequence). The germline V and J ends were trimmed by 0 bases and 6 bases, with 18 bases remaining between them. This CDR3 has 16 residues. The CDR3 region has the DNA TGTGCCACCAGCAGAGACCTTGCGACAGATCTGCTCGAGCAGTACTTC. This sequence encodes CATSRDLATDLLEQYF.

This clonotype was picked up a small number of times. The V call is TRBV2, the J call TRBJ1-1; no clear D. Germline-derived CDR1 and CDR2 are SNHLY and FYNNEI. The CDR3 has 13 residues. The V gene lost 11 bases and the J gene lost 0 bases, with 13 bases spanning the gap. In DNA, the CDR3 is TGTGCCCGCAAGACGGGGATGAACACTGAAGCTTTCTTT. As protein: CARKTGMNTEAFF.

The rearrangement joins TRBV29-1 to TRBJ1-2, with TRBD1 matching over 8 bases. Germline lookup yields CDR1 SQVTM and CDR2 ANQGSEA. The ends lost 0 bases at V and 4 bases at J; junction bases unmatched: 7. This CDR3 contains 15 residues. The DNA of the CDR3 is TGCAGCGTTGAAGATGAGGCAGGGGGCCTCTATGGCTACACCTTC. It encodes CSVEDEAGGLYGYTF.

This clonotype was seen only a few times. The chain carries TRBV2 and TRBJ1-6; 8 nucleotides match TRBD1. Germline values: CDR1 SNHLY, CDR2 FYNNEI. This CDR3 region has 13 residues. Trimming at V came to 6 bases and at J to 9 bases, leaving 4 bases not matched to a gene. This CDR3 is CASSPGGVSPLHF. DNA for the CDR3: TGTGCCAGCAGCCCAGGGGGCGTTTCACCCCTCCACTTT.

V and J are TRBV2 and TRBJ1-2; D remains unclear. Trimming stripped 8 bases from V and 4 bases from J, with 11 bases between. Germline assignment: CDR1 SNHLY and CDR2 FYNNEI. This CDR3 spans 12 amino acids. CDR3: CASAAVGYGYTF. CDR3 nucleotides: TGTGCCAGCGCGGCAGTGGGCTATGGCTACACCTTC. Supplemented by reference TRBV2 and TRBJ1-2, the full variable domain reads EPEVTQTPSHQVTQMGQEVILRCVPISNHLYFYWYRQILGQKVEFLVSFYNNEISEKSEIFDDQFSVERPDGSNFTLKIRSTKLEDSAMYFCASAAVGYGYTFGSGTRLTVV.

V is TRBV7-9 and J is TRBJ2-1; tentatively, D is TRBD2 (6 bases). There are 18 residues in the CDR3. Trimming cost V 8 bases and J 7 bases, with 30 bases left between them. CDR1 is SEHNR and CDR2 is FQNEAQ in the germline V gene (reference sequence). CDR3 in amino acids: CASPDVGSGSLVRNEQFF. CDR3 nucleotides: TGTGCCAGCCCCGACGTGGGTAGCGGTTCCCTTGTTAGGAATGAGCAGTTCTTC.

This clonotype appeared a few times. The gene calls are TRBV5-6 and TRBJ2-7, with D perhaps matching TRBD1 (5 bases). This CDR3 is 12 amino acids long. The V gene's germline CDR1 is SGHDT and CDR2 YYEEEE. The V end lost 3 bases, the J end lost 7 bases, and 11 bases lay between the germline ends. The CDR3 sequence: CASSSPWTEQYF. The DNA for the CDR3 is TGTGCCAGCAGCTCCCCGTGGACAGAGCAGTACTTC.

This clonotype showed up just a few times. V gene TRBV5-1 combines with J gene TRBJ2-1; D possibly corresponds to TRBD2 (6 bases). This CDR3 spans 15 amino acids. Per the germline V gene, CDR1 is SGHRS and CDR2 is YFSETQ. V gave up 0 bases and J gave up 6 bases, with 13 bases separating them. The CDR3: CASSLEGLKSNEQFF. The CDR3 DNA follows: TGCGCCAGCAGCTTGGAGGGACTTAAGTCCAATGAGCAGTTCTTC.

This clonotype came up a few times. The rearrangement uses TRBV6-1 and TRBJ2-2; D gene ambiguous. CDR3 length: 15 residues. Trimming stripped 8 bases from V and 0 bases from J, with 13 bases between. Germline CDR1 is MNHNS and CDR2 is SASEGT. This CDR3 is CASWPQRANTGELFF. The CDR3 nucleotides are TGTGCCAGCTGGCCGCAACGCGCGAACACCGGGGAGCTGTTTTTT.

The chain has TRBV7-3 and TRBJ2-3; D uncertain. V was cut by 5 bases and J by 2 bases, with 14 bases left in between. The germline V gene encodes CDR1 SGHTA and CDR2 FQGTGA. The CDR3 consists of 15 residues. In DNA form, the CDR3 reads TGTGCCAGCAGCCCTAGTGTGGGCAACACAGATACGCAGTATTTT. The encoded protein is CASSPSVGNTDTQYF.

This clonotype was seen more than once but under ten times. The gene calls are TRBV6-2 or TRBV6-3 and TRBJ2-7; TRBD1 matches at 8 bases. The germline V gene has CDR1 MNHEY and CDR2 SVGEGT. V trimming: 5 bases; J trimming: 1 base; junction bases outside the gene matches: 13. This CDR3 is built from 17 residues. The CDR3 bases are TGTGCCAGCAGTACCCTCCCGGGACAGGTAATGTCCTACGAGCAGTACTTC. This codes for CASSTLPGQVMSYEQYF.

This clonotype was seen only a few times. The chain has TRBV11-2 and TRBJ2-1; tentative D call: TRBD2 (6 bases). The CDR3 is 16 amino acids. CDR1 is SGHAT, CDR2 FQNNGV, per germline. V shed 2 bases and J shed 2 bases, with 13 bases lying between them. The CDR3 spells CASSLSTGVPYNEQFF. CDR3 sequence (DNA): TGTGCCAGCAGCTTATCCACGGGGGTACCCTACAATGAGCAGTTCTTC.